Following are 13 T cell receptor beta chains from one sample sequenced in a study of stem cell transplantation in POMP-related autoinflammatory disease. The repertoire was sequenced with immunoSEQ multiplex PCR; TCRdb's copy has only in-frame clones and lacks some. The table lists more than 9,000 clones, about four fifths of them singletons, with around 5% in the top ten. Sequencing was performed on CD4+ T cells from PBMCs, taken after stem cell transplantation. The receptors were sampled from a human patient with POMP-related autoinflammation and immune dysregulation (PRAID). Some of these T cells may belong to the graft donor.

This chain connects TRBV21-1 to TRBJ2-1; whether TRBD2, the table's D call, matches the DNA was not checked. TRBV21-1 counts as a pseudogene. The CDR3 extends over 18 amino acids. CDR3 residues: CASIRGSVLAGGPNEQFF. The CDR3 nucleotides read TGTGCCAGCATACGCGGGTCGGTTTTGGCGGGAGGGCCCAATGAGCAGTTCTTC.

This rearrangement joins TRBV7-6 to TRBJ1-1, with a possible D match to TRBD1 (5 bases). Germline CDR1 and CDR2: SGHVS and FNYEAQ. V was trimmed by 1 base and J by 0 bases, leaving 12 bases between them. This CDR3 has 16 residues. For the CDR3, the DNA is TGTGCCAGCAGCTTAGTTCGTAGGGGACTGAACACTGAAGCTTTCTTT. This codes for CASSLVRRGLNTEAFF.

In nucleotides, the CDR3 is TGTGCCAGCAGCCAACGAGGCGGAGCGGGATGGTACTACAATGAGCAGTTCTTC. This codes for CASSQRGGAGWYYNEQFF. The J gene is TRBJ2-1, the V gene TRBV9; 7 bases are a match to TRBD2. V trimming: 4 bases; J trimming: 3 bases; junction bases outside the gene matches: 16. CDR3 length equals 18 residues. The germline V gene encodes CDR1 SGDLS and CDR2 YYNGEE. Filled out from reference TRBV9 and TRBJ2-1, the complete variable domain reads DSGVTQTPKHLITATGQRVTLRCSPRSGDLSVYWYQQSLDQGLQFLIQYYNGEERAKGNILERFSAQQFPDLHSELNLSSLELGDSALYFCASSQRGGAGWYYNEQFFGPGTRLTVL.

Written as DNA, the CDR3 is TGTGCCAGTAAAACGAACAATGAGCAGTTCTTC. This gives the protein CASKTNNEQFF. The chain couples TRBV19 to TRBJ2-1; no clear D gene. The V gene lost 7 bases and the J gene lost 5 bases, with 6 bases spanning the gap. Germline-derived CDR1 and CDR2 are LNHDA and SQIVND (reference sequence). This CDR3 is 11 amino acids long.

The gene calls are TRBV28 and TRBJ2-3, with D tentatively TRBD2 (6 bases). Trimming pared 5 bases from V and 4 bases from J, leaving 13 bases between. Germline assignment: CDR1 MDHEN and CDR2 SYDVKM. The CDR3 has 14 residues. The CDR3 here is CASSLGGPADTQYF. In DNA form, the CDR3 reads TGTGCCAGCAGTCTTGGAGGGCCGGCAGATACGCAGTATTTT.

The chain joins TRBV7-9 to TRBJ2-5, with TRBD2 identical over 13 bases. The germline CDR1 and CDR2 sequences are SEHNR and FQNEAQ (reference sequence). There are 17 residues in the CDR3. Losses at the gene ends were 4 bases for V and 3 bases for J; bases not matched to a gene: 8. CDR3 sequence (DNA): TGTGCCAGCAGCTCCTGGGGGACTAGCGGGGCGAAAGAGACCCAGTACTTC. Its protein is CASSSWGTSGAKETQYF.

J is TRBJ2-3 and V is TRBV11-2; tentative D call: TRBD1 (5 bases). From germline, CDR1 is SGHAT and CDR2 FQNNGV. Deletions cut 3 bases from V and 7 bases from J, with 17 bases between. This CDR3 has 15 residues. This CDR3 is CASSFNRSPLYTQYF. DNA of the CDR3: TGTGCCAGCAGCTTTAACAGGTCTCCGCTCTATACGCAGTATTTT.

This sequence joins TRBV27 and TRBJ2-7; TRBD2 agrees at 8 bases. J lost 2 bases, V lost 5 bases, and 8 bases had no gene match. The germline CDR1 and CDR2 sequences are MNHEY and SMNVEV (reference sequence). This CDR3 is built from 15 residues. The CDR3 protein is CASSIPGTRAYEQYF. CDR3 in DNA: TGTGCCAGCAGTATCCCCGGGACTAGGGCCTACGAGCAGTACTTC.

The CDR3 DNA is TGTGCCATCTTGAAGGAGCGGGAGGCTTCCTACGAGCAGTACTTC. It is translated as CAILKEREASYEQYF. The chain joins TRBV11-3 to TRBJ2-7; 9 bases fit TRBD2. Trimming removed 10 bases from V and 1 base from J; junction bases left unmatched: 11. Germline V lookup: CDR1 SGHNT, CDR2 YENEEA. The CDR3 has 15 amino acids.

In its sample, this clone was seen once. The chain carries TRBV2 and TRBJ2-2; D is uncertain. CDR3 length equals 14 residues. Trimming pared 7 bases from V and 1 base from J, leaving 10 bases between. CDR1 is SNHLY and CDR2 is FYNNEI in the germline V gene. The CDR3 reads CASKYSVNTGELFF. CDR3 nucleotides: TGTGCCAGCAAGTACAGCGTGAACACCGGGGAGCTGTTTTTT.

The chain carries TRBV11-2 and TRBJ1-2, with TRBD1 identical over 7 bases. V was clipped by 4 bases and J by 0 bases; unmatched bases: 2. The CDR3 is 14 amino acids. Germline V gene sequence: CDR1 SGHAT, CDR2 FQNNGV. The CDR3: CASSSGQPNYGYTF. The CDR3 nucleotides read TGTGCCAGCAGCTCGGGACAGCCTAACTATGGCTACACCTTC.

This chain uses TRBV5-1 with TRBJ2-2; 9 nucleotides align to TRBD2. CDR3 size: 16 residues. V was pared by 7 bases and J by 7 bases, with 14 bases of the junction left unmatched. In germline, CDR1 is SGHRS, CDR2 YFSETQ. The CDR3 sequence is CASSLPGLAAIGELFF. CDR3 sequence (DNA): TGCGCCAGCTCTCTGCCGGGACTAGCAGCTATCGGGGAGCTGTTTTTT.

The J gene is TRBJ1-5, the V gene TRBV7-9, with TRBD1 matching over 8 bases. J was trimmed by 6 bases and V by 3 bases; bases with no gene match: 10. Germline CDR1 and CDR2: SEHNR and FQNEAQ (reference sequence). This CDR3 comprises 16 residues. CDR3: CASSFWTGTSSQPQHF. CDR3 coding DNA: TGTGCCAGCAGCTTCTGGACAGGGACCTCGAGTCAGCCCCAGCATTTT.